One TCR beta chain is described in this entry. What antigen it recognizes has not been identified. No qualities accompany the bases; no much larger clone lies one base away. The data are from a study of T cell changes during pregnancy in multiple sclerosis (dated by TCRdb to 2018 to 2020). About the full investigation: In women with multiple sclerosis, the researchers looked at how the T cell repertoire shifted as pregnancy progressed.

According to the germline V gene, CDR1 reads LGHNA and CDR2 reads YNFKEQ. Here V drops 0 bases and J drops 1 base, and the junction holds 8 bases not matched to any gene. Taken from cysteine to phenylalanine, the CDR3 has 19 residues. The CDR3 DNA has 57 bases and is translated from base 1. Library method: the immunoSEQ multiplex PCR assay. As stored in TCRdb, this immuneACCESS dataset retains in-frame rearrangements with V and J assigned. A fraction of the clones does not appear; measured against another copy, unresolved V genes explain less than half of the discrepancy, and the remainder lacks a known reason. The sample table shows tens of thousands of clones, and roughly nine tenths are seen once. Jointly, the top ten make up around 0.7% of the sample.

This clonotype originated in a female donor in good health, enrolled as a control in a pregnancy study. The sample consisted of peripheral blood, taken in the third trimester of pregnancy. This receptor chain uses TRBV4-2 and TRBJ2-6; 8 middle bases align to TRBD1. The CDR3 protein sequence reads: CASSQDSGTGRSGANVLTF. The DNA is TGTGCCAGCAGCCAAGATAGTGGGACAGGACGATCTGGGGCCAACGTCCTGACTTTC.